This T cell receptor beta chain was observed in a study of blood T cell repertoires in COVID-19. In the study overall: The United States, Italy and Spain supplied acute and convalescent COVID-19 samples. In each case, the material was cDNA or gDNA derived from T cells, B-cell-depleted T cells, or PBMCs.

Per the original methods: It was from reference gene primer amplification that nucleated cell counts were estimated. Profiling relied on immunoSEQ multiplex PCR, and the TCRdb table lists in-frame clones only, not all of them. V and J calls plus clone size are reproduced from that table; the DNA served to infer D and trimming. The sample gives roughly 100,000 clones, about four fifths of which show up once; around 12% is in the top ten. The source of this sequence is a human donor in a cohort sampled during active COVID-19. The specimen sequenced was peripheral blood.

Here the CDR3 reads CASSLVPRTDGYYEQYF. For the CDR3, the DNA is TGCGCCAGCAGCTTGGTGCCGCGGACAGACGGATACTACGAGCAGTACTTC. This chain uses TRBV5-1 with TRBJ2-7; a possible D gene is TRBD1 (6 bases). CDR3 length equals 17 residues. The germline CDR1 and CDR2 sequences are SGHRS and YFSETQ. V lost 0 bases and J lost 3, with 19 bases in between.